This is a list of T cell receptor beta chains from one sample in a study of control samples from healthy donors and cancer patients. This table comes from immunoSEQ multiplex PCR, and its TCRdb copy is limited to in-frame clones, with some not included. The data show approximately 69,000 clones, approximately 89% seen once. Sequencing input: PBMCs. These receptors all stem from a man aged 60-69 years with colorectal cancer. The CDR3 runs from the conserved cysteine through the conserved F or W. D genes are given only for firm matches. A clone size is listed for some rows: how often the clone was seen (once, few, many), or a class if it is expanded.

DNA	CDR3	V	size	J	length	D
TGTGCCAGCAGCTTAAAAGCAGGGTTTAACACTGAAGCTTTCTTT	CASSLKAGFNTEAFF	TRBV7-9	NA	TRBJ1-1	15	NA
TGTGCCAGCAGCTCATCCGGACGGGGAGTTTATGGCTACACCTTC	CASSSSGRGVYGYTF	TRBV11-2	NA	TRBJ1-2	15	NA
TGTGCCAGCAGCACCTGGGACGGCCCCGGGCAGCTGTTTTTT	CASSTWDGPGQLFF	TRBV9	NA	TRBJ2-2	14	NA
TGTGCCAGCAGTGCCGGGTCTACGGCTGGAAACACCATATATTTT	CASSAGSTAGNTIYF	TRBV2	NA	TRBJ1-3	15	NA
TGTGCCAGCAGCTTGGCTACGGCAGGGAGGGTTTACGAGCAGTACTTC	CASSLATAGRVYEQYF	TRBV5-5	NA	TRBJ2-7	16	TRBD2
TGTGCCAGCACCTGGGGTGGGTTGGAGGCTTTCTTT	CASTWGGLEAFF	TRBV2	NA	TRBJ1-1	12	NA
TGTGCCAGCAGCCCCGATCAGAGAACCGGGGAGCTGTTTTTT	CASSPDQRTGELFF	TRBV5-6	few	TRBJ2-2	14	NA
TGTGCCAGCAGCGTAGAGGGGTTGCAAGAGACCCAGTACTTC	CASSVEGLQETQYF	TRBV9	NA	TRBJ2-5	14	NA
TGTGCCAGCAGCTATACAGGGTACGGTTCACCCCTCCACTTT	CASSYTGYGSPLHF	TRBV11-3	NA	TRBJ1-6	14	NA
TGTGCCAGCAGCTTAGATCTGAGTCCCAATTCACCCCTCCACTTT	CASSLDLSPNSPLHF	TRBV11-3	NA	TRBJ1-6	15	NA
TGTGCCAGCACTACTAGCGGGGGGAGCGTTTACAATGAGCAGTTCTTC	CASTTSGGSVYNEQFF	TRBV7-2	NA	TRBJ2-1	16	TRBD2
TGTGCCAGCAGTGGAAGGAGGGGTGAAAAACTGTTTTTT	CASSGRRGEKLFF	TRBV2	NA	TRBJ1-4	13	NA
TGTGCCAGCGGGGCAGGGGTATACACCATATATTTT	CASGAGVYTIYF	TRBV28	NA	TRBJ1-3	12	NA
TGCGCCAGCAGCCAAGGCGGTTCGGGTCTCGAGGAGACCCAGTACTTC	CASSQGGSGLEETQYF	TRBV4-1	NA	TRBJ2-5	16	NA
TGCAGCGTCCCGATGGGACAGGCGGTGGGGGGGGCCAACGTCCTGACTTTC	CSVPMGQAVGGANVLTF	TRBV29-1	NA	TRBJ2-6	17	TRBD1
TGTGCCAGCAGGGGAAGATACTCTGGAAACACCATATATTTT	CASRGRYSGNTIYF	TRBV27	NA	TRBJ1-3	14	NA
TGTGCCAGCAGCTTGGGGGTGGAGGGTGGCTATGGCTACACCTTC	CASSLGVEGGYGYTF	TRBV5-6	NA	TRBJ1-2	15	NA
TGTGCCAGTAGTTCCCCGGGACAGGGGGCGGCCGGGGAGCTGTTTTTT	CASSSPGQGAAGELFF	TRBV19	once	TRBJ2-2	16	TRBD1
TGTGCCAGCTCACCAGGGACAGGCAACAATGAGCAGTTCTTC	CASSPGTGNNEQFF	TRBV18	once	TRBJ2-1	14	TRBD1
TGCGCCAGCAGCCAAGGGGGCCAAACCTACGAGCAGTACTTC	CASSQGGQTYEQYF	TRBV4-1	few	TRBJ2-7	14	NA
TGTGCCAGCTCTGGGGGAGGCAATGAGCAGTTCTTC	CASSGGGNEQFF	TRBV18	NA	TRBJ2-1	12	NA
TGTGCCAGCAGCTACGGGACAGGAAGCAATCAGCCCCAGCATTTT	CASSYGTGSNQPQHF	TRBV7-2	NA	TRBJ1-5	15	TRBD1
TGTGCCAGCAGCTTCGGGACAGGGTATCTCGGTGAGCAGTTCTTC	CASSFGTGYLGEQFF	TRBV7-2	once	TRBJ2-1	15	TRBD1
TGTGCCAGCAGAACCCTCGGCTCTGGGGCCAACGTCCTGACTTTC	CASRTLGSGANVLTF	TRBV6-5	NA	TRBJ2-6	15	NA
TGTGCCAGTACCCCCCGAGGGGTGAATTCACCCCTCCACTTT	CASTPRGVNSPLHF	TRBV19	NA	TRBJ1-6	14	NA
TGTGCCAGCAGCCGTAGCGGGGGAACTTCCTACGAGCAGTACTTC	CASSRSGGTSYEQYF	TRBV7-3	NA	TRBJ2-7	15	TRBD2
TGTGCCAGCAGCCCCTGGGACGGGGACGACGGGGAGCTGTTTTTT	CASSPWDGDDGELFF	TRBV5-5	NA	TRBJ2-2	15	NA